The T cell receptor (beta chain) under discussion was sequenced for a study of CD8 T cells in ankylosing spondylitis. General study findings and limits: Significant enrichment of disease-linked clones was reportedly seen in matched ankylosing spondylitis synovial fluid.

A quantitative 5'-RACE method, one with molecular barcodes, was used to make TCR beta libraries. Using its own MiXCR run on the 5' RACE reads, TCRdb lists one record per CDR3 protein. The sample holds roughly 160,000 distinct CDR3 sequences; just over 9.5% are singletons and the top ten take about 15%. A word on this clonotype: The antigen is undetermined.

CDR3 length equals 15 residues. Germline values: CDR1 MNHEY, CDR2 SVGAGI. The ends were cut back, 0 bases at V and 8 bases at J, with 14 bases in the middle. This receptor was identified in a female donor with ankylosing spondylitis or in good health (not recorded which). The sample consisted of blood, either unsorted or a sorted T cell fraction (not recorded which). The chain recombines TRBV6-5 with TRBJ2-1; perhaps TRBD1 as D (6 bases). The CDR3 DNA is TGTGCCAGCAGTTACTCAAGGGCAGGGGCCGATGAGCAGTTCTTC. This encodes CASSYSRAGADEQFF.